The rows below give T cell receptor beta chains drawn from one sample of a study. TCRdb keeps only in-frame clones here, not all; method: immunoSEQ multiplex PCR. The sample consists of approximately 50,000 clones, approximately 93% of them appearing once. The specimen was PBMCs. These receptors all stem from a man aged 35-49 years with rheumatoid arthritis. Each CDR3 is given with its conserved first and last residue. A D gene is named only where the DNA matches it firmly. Part of the rows lack a size; the others show once, few, many or a class for expanded clones.

>TRBJ2-7|TRBV7-8|TRBD1|.
TGTGCCAGCAGCCCCCACGGACAGGAATACGAGCAGTACTTC
CASSPHGQEYEQYF
>TRBJ1-5|TRBV3-1/TRBV3-2|.|.
TGTGCCAGCAGCCAAGATTGGGGGGTAACCAATCAGCCCCAGCATTTT
CASSQDWGVTNQPQHF
>TRBJ1-2|TRBV6-6|TRBD1|once
TGTGCCAGCAGTGGGACAGGGGGCTATGGCTACACCTTC
CASSGTGGYGYTF
>TRBJ2-7|TRBV5-4|.|.
TGTGCCAGCAGCTTGACCGAGGCCTACGAGCAGTACTTC
CASSLTEAYEQYF
>TRBJ1-2|TRBV11-2|.|.
TGTGCCAGCAGCCCAGGGACGGAGGGTTATGGCTACACCTTC
CASSPGTEGYGYTF
>TRBJ1-1|TRBV7-9|TRBD1|.
TGTGCCAGCAGCGCGAGACAGGGAAATGAAGCTTTCTTT
CASSARQGNEAFF
>TRBJ2-5|TRBV5-1|TRBD2|.
TGCGCCACCACCGATAGCGGGGGGGCCTGGGAGACCCAGTACTTC
CATTDSGGAWETQYF
>TRBJ1-4|TRBV30|TRBD1|.
TGTGCCTGGAGTGTAGGGGGACAGGGCTTTGGTGGAAAACTGTTTTTT
CAWSVGGQGFGGKLFF
>TRBJ1-6|TRBV6-2/TRBV6-3|TRBD1|.
TGTGCCAGCAGTTACTCGATATTGGACAGGAGCTCCTATAATTCACCCCTCCACTTT
CASSYSILDRSSYNSPLHF
>TRBJ1-2|TRBV25-1|.|.
TGTGCCACCGCGGCAGGGCCATATGGCTACACCTTC
CATAAGPYGYTF
>TRBJ1-4|TRBV5-4|.|once
TGTGCCAGCAGCTTGGACCTGAGTCGGACTGAAAAACTGTTTTTT
CASSLDLSRTEKLFF
>TRBJ1-5|TRBV6-5|.|.
TGTGCCAGCAGTTTTGGACGGGGGGCAAGCAATCAGCCCCAGCATTTT
CASSFGRGASNQPQHF
>TRBJ2-7|TRBV11-2|.|once
TGTGCCAGCAGCTTAGACAAGTACGAGCAGTACTTC
CASSLDKYEQYF
>TRBJ1-5|TRBV10-3|TRBD1|.
TGTGCCTCCGGGCTCGGACAGGGGAATCAGCCCCAGCATTTT
CASGLGQGNQPQHF
>TRBJ2-1|TRBV5-1|TRBD2|.
TGCGCCAGCAGCATACGCGGGAGCTGGTCCTACAATGAGCAGTTCTTC
CASSIRGSWSYNEQFF
>TRBJ1-1|TRBV5-1|.|once
TGCGCCAGCAGCTTGAATTCGAACACTGAAGCTTTCTTT
CASSLNSNTEAFF
>TRBJ2-2|TRBV27|.|.
TGTGCCAGCAGTTTGAGGAACACCGGGGAGCTGTTTTTT
CASSLRNTGELFF
>TRBJ2-7|TRBV5-4|TRBD1|.
TGTGCCAGCAGCTTGTCGGGGACAGGGACCTACGAGCAGTACTTC
CASSLSGTGTYEQYF
>TRBJ2-2|TRBV18|.|.
TGTGCCAGCTCACCCGGACGTTCTACTGGTACCGGGGAGCTGTTTTTT
CASSPGRSTGTGELFF
>TRBJ2-3|TRBV28|TRBD2|.
TGTGCCAGCAGCCGGACTAGCGGGAAGAATACGCAGTATTTT
CASSRTSGKNTQYF
>TRBJ2-7|TRBV7-2|.|.
TGTGCCAGCAGCTCGCCGAACGACAGGCTCATCTACGAGCAGTACTTC
CASSSPNDRLIYEQYF
>TRBJ2-7|TRBV7-2|.|once
TGTGCCAGCAGCCCCCCCGGGAGAGATTACGAGCAGTACTTC
CASSPPGRDYEQYF
>TRBJ2-3|TRBV11-2|TRBD2|.
TGTGCCAGCAGCTTAGATCGAGCGGGGGCGTTCACAGATACGCAGTATTTT
CASSLDRAGAFTDTQYF
>TRBJ1-1|TRBV5-1|TRBD1|.
TGCGCCAGCAACCCGGACAGGCCATTTTTGGACACTGAAGCTTTCTTT
CASNPDRPFLDTEAFF
>TRBJ1-2|TRBV6-5|.|.
TGTGCCAGCAGTTACTCTCGGTTAGGGCAAGGCTACACCTTC
CASSYSRLGQGYTF
>TRBJ2-2|TRBV24-1|.|.
TGTGCCACCAGTGATCGACAGGGAACGGCCGGAGGGGCGGGGAACACCGGGGAGCTGTTTTTT
CATSDRQGTAGGAGNTGELFF
>TRBJ1-2|TRBV4-1|.|.
TGCGGGCAGGGGATCTATGGCTACACCTTC
CGQGIYGYTF
>TRBJ1-5|TRBV4-1|.|.
TGCGCCAGCAGCCAAGATGGAGGGCTCGGCAATCAGCCCCAGCATTTT
CASSQDGGLGNQPQHF
>TRBJ1-1|TRBV5-4|.|.
TGTGCCAGCAGCCCCGGGACCGTCACTGAAGCTTTCTTT
CASSPGTVTEAFF
>TRBJ1-5|TRBV28|.|.
TGTGCCAGCAGTCCAGGCGGGGGAAACAATCAGCCCCAGCATTTT
CASSPGGGNNQPQHF
>TRBJ1-1|TRBV19|.|.
TGTGCCAGTAGGGCGGGACATATTAATACTGAAGCTTTCTTT
CASRAGHINTEAFF
>TRBJ2-7|TRBV12-3/TRBV12-4|.|.
TGTGCCAGCAGTTACGGGAGTTACGAGCAGTACTTC
CASSYGSYEQYF
>TRBJ1-3|TRBV11-2|.|.
TGTGCCAGCAGCTTAAATGGGTTGGTATCCGGAAACACCATATATTTT
CASSLNGLVSGNTIYF
>TRBJ2-3|TRBV10-3|.|.
TGTGCCACCAGGGGTGGGGGCATAGATACGCAGTATTTT
CATRGGGIDTQYF
>TRBJ2-5|TRBV12-5|.|once
TGTGCTAGTGGTTTGGTACATGACGGGAGAGTAGTTTCCCAAGAGACCCAGTACTTC
CASGLVHDGRVVSQETQYF
>TRBJ1-1|TRBV7-3|.|.
TGTGCCAGCAGCTTACAGGGGTTGAACACTGAAGCTTTCTTT
CASSLQGLNTEAFF
>TRBJ2-7|TRBV29-1|.|once
TGCAGCGTTGGACGATACAGGGCGAGCTCCTACGAGCAGTACTTC
CSVGRYRASSYEQYF
>TRBJ2-7|TRBV6-5|TRBD1|.
TGTGCCAGCAGGTTCACCCGGACAGGCAACTACGAGCAGTACTTC
CASRFTRTGNYEQYF
>TRBJ1-2|TRBV6-2/TRBV6-3|TRBD1|.
TGTGCCAGCAGTTACCGCGGACAGGGGGCGCGTGGCTATGGCTACACCTTC
CASSYRGQGARGYGYTF
>TRBJ2-1|TRBV5-4|TRBD2|.
TGTGCCAGCACCGTTGGACTAGCGGGAGGATCCGATGAGCAGTTCTTC
CASTVGLAGGSDEQFF
>TRBJ1-2|TRBV3-1/TRBV3-2|.|.
TGTGCCAGCAGCCAATTGGGACTTGGCTACACCTTC
CASSQLGLGYTF
>TRBJ1-6|TRBV18|TRBD1|.
TGTGCCAGCTCTCGCGGACAGGGTAATTCACCCCTCCACTTT
CASSRGQGNSPLHF
>TRBJ2-7|TRBV27|.|.
TGTGCCAGCAGTAAGGACGGGAGAGGGTACGAGCAGTACTTC
CASSKDGRGYEQYF